A selection of T cell receptor beta chains follows, all from one sample in a study of cytomegalovirus exposure and HLA in healthy donors. The data were produced by immunoSEQ multiplex PCR, yet TCRdb's version contains in-frame clones alone and is incomplete. The sample lists about 120,000 clones, over 75% occurring once. Sequencing used PBMCs. The origin of the receptors is a woman aged 18-35 years in good health and CMV-seropositive. The conserved cysteine and the conserved F or W are not part of the CDR3 here.

ASSSLNTGELF	TRBV7-9	11
ASRPSGGTEAF	TRBV7-8	11
ASSLAPTGSENQPQH	TRBV5-1	15
ASSQRGYNYGYT	TRBV23-1	12
ASSLDLTDTQY	TRBV5-1	11
ASSEALQTGTNYGYT	TRBV2	15
ASSLGTGRNYEQY	TRBV28	13
ASSPRDGGDYTDTQY	TRBV4-1	15
ASSTRQGGNSPLH	TRBV7-9	13
ASRAYYEQY	TRBV2	9
ASSRTGAEQY	TRBV7-2	10
AWSVNRGLQETQY	TRBV30	13
ASRESGTGELF	TRBV7-7	11
ASSSGQGAWQPQH	TRBV5-6	13
ASSQTSGDRYEQY	TRBV13	13
AWSRGGGSYEQY	TRBV30	12
ASSSHRDSRDYGYT	TRBV7-6	14
ASSSRTGAYEQY	TRBV6-5	12
AISSGQGGAGELF	TRBV10-3	13
AISESVNTEAF	TRBV10-3	11
ASLGGHGYT	TRBV19	9
ASSIRVSGTEAF	TRBV19	12
ASSLLAGTSTDTQY	TRBV11-2	14
ASSTTGGGGYEQY	TRBV7-3	13
ASSEGGGLAGREQF	TRBV9	14
ASSSRTNEKLF	TRBV27	11
ASRGDTGELF	TRBV10-2	10
ASSPAGTRAF	TRBV18	10
ASSFPGQGFAYT	TRBV7-9	12